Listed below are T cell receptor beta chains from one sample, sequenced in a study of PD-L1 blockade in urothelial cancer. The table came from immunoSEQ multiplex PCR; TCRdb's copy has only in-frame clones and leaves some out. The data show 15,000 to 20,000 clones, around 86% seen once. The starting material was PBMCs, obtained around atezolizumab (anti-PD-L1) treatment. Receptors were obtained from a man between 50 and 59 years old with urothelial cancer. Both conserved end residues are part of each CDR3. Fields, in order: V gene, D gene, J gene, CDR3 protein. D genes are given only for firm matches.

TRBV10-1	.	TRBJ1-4	CASSDRGLGHEKLFF
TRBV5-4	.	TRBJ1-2	CASSLGAGGGGNGYTF
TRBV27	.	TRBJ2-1	CASSLTEPSYNEQFF
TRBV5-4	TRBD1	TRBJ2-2	CASSFAGGPTGELFF
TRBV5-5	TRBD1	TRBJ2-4	CASSFRDRGGDIQYF
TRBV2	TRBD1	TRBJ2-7	CASSEGQGSVRRAYEQYF
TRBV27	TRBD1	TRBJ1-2	CASRSDRVHYGYTF
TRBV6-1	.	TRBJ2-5	CASSEGAAQETQYF
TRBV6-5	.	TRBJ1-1	CASSYPGSNTEAFF
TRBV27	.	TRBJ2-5	CASSTPGGQETQYF
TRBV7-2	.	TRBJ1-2	CASSQRPGQGGGGYTF
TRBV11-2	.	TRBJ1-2	CASSLDRKYGYTF
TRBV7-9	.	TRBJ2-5	CASSLALETQYF
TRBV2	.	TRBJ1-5	CASSEFQGLQPQHF
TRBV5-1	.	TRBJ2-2	CASSLEQGVTGELFF